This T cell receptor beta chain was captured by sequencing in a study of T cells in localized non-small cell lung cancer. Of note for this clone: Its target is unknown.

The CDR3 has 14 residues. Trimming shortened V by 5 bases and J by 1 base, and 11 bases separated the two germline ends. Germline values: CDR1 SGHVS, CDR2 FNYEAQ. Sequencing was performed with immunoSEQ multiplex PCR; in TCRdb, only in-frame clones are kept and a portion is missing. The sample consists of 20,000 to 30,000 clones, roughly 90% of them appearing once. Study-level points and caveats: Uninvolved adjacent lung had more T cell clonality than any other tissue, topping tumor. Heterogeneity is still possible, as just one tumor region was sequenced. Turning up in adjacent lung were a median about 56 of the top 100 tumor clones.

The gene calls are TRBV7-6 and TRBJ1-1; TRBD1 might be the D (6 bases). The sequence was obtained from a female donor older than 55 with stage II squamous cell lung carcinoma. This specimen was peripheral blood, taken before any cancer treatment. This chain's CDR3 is CASSPADRNTEAFF. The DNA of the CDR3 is TGTGCCAGCAGCCCAGCGGACAGGAACACTGAAGCTTTCTTT.